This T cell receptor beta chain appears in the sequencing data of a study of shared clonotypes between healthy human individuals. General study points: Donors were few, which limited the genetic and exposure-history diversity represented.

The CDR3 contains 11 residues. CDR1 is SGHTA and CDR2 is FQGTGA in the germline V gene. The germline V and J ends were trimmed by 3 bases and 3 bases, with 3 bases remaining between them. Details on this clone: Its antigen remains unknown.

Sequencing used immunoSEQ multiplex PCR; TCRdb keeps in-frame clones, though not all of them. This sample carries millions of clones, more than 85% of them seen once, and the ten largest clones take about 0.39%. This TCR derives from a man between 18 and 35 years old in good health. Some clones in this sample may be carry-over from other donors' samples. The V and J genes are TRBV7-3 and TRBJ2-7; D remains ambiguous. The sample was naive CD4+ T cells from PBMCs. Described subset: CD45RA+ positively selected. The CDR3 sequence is CASSFLYEQYF. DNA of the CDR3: TGTGCCAGCAGCTTTCTCTACGAGCAGTACTTC.